This entry lists 18 T cell receptor beta chains sequenced from one sample in a study of blood T cell repertoires in COVID-19. Method: immunoSEQ multiplex PCR; TCRdb's copy keeps in-frame clones and lacks some. The sample consists of some 100,000 clones, approximately 86% of them appearing once. Sequencing was done on a sample of PBMCs or T cells enriched from blood (not recorded which). These receptors originate from a woman aged 50 to 60 who had recovered from COVID-19.

The rearrangement joins TRBV28 to TRBJ1-4; 9 bases fit TRBD1. CDR3 length equals 15 residues. CDR1 is MDHEN and CDR2 is SYDVKM in the germline V gene. V gave up 0 bases and J gave up 4 bases; unmatched junction bases: 0. CDR3 coding DNA: TGTGCCAGCAGTTTATGGGACAGGGGTAATGAAAAACTGTTTTTT. This translates into CASSLWDRGNEKLFF.

The table lists this clone with a few counts. The genes are TRBV28 and TRBJ1-5, with a possible D match to TRBD1 (5 bases). The CDR3 totals 15 residues. In germline, CDR1 is MDHEN, CDR2 SYDVKM. V was trimmed by 1 base and J by 7 bases, leaving 14 bases between them. The CDR3 loop is CASSLSGVGAQPQHF. In DNA form, the CDR3 reads TGTGCCAGCAGTTTATCTGGCGTAGGGGCCCAGCCCCAGCATTTT.

This clone was seen only a few times. The rearrangement uses TRBV5-4 and TRBJ2-7; 9 positions match TRBD1. The CDR3 spans 15 residues. Germline V gives CDR1 SGHNT, CDR2 YYREEE (reference sequence). Trimming cost V 1 base and J 3 bases; bases outside gene matches: 5. CDR3 nucleotides: TGTGCCAGCAGCTTGAGTACGGACAGGGGCTACGAGCAGTACTTC. This translates into CASSLSTDRGYEQYF.

A single count supports this clone. This chain links TRBV24-1 with TRBJ1-5; D gene unclear. The CDR3 is made up of 13 amino acids. Germline V gives CDR1 KGHDR, CDR2 SFDVKD. Trimming shortened V by 0 bases and J by 11 bases, and 10 bases separated the two germline ends. CDR3 sequence (DNA): TGTGCCACCAGTGATTTGCACGGTGAGGCCCAGCATTTT. Translated, it gives CATSDLHGEAQHF.

The chain is built from TRBV3-1 (or the pseudogene TRBV3-2) and TRBJ2-7; the D is unclear. The V and J ends lost 5 bases and 0 bases respectively, with 11 bases between them. This CDR3 contains 14 residues. The germline CDR1 and CDR2 sequences are LGHDT and YNNKEL (reference sequence). Written as DNA, the CDR3 is TGTGCCAGCAGCTCTCGATTTAGCTCCTACGAGCAGTACTTC. Translated: CASSSRFSSYEQYF.

The rearrangement joins TRBV11-2 to TRBJ1-1; TRBD1 might be the D (5 bases). CDR3 length equals 14 residues. Germline assignment: CDR1 SGHAT and CDR2 FQNNGV. Deletions cut 7 bases from V and 0 bases from J, with 12 bases between. CDR3 sequence (DNA): TGTGCCAGCACCGGGGGGTACATGAACACTGAAGCTTTCTTT. Translated, it gives CASTGGYMNTEAFF. Full variable domain (remainder filled in from reference TRBV11-2 and TRBJ1-1): EAGVAQSPRYKIIEKRQSVAFWCNPISGHATLYWYQQILGQGPKLLIQFQNNGVVDDSQLPKDRFSAERLKGVDSTLKIQPAKLEDSAVYLCASTGGYMNTEAFFGQGTRLTVV.

The chain carries TRBV19 and TRBJ2-1; D remains ambiguous. The CDR3 loop spans 16 amino acids. CDR1 LNHDA and CDR2 SQIVND come from the germline V gene (reference sequence). The V and J ends lost 5 bases and 8 bases respectively, with 22 bases between them. Here the CDR3 DNA reads TGTGCCAGTAGTCACTTCCGGGTTAGCAATTCCGATGAGCAGTTCTTC. Amino acid sequence: CASSHFRVSNSDEQFF.

This clone has just one count. This rearrangement joins TRBV5-5 to TRBJ1-2, with 8 bases aligning to TRBD1. With 1 base clipped from V and 2 bases from J, the junction kept 4 bases outside the gene matches. Germline V lookup: CDR1 SGHKS, CDR2 YYEKEE (reference sequence). The CDR3 is 15 residues long. The CDR3 DNA reads as TGTGCCAGCAGCTTGCCACAGGGGGGGAACTATGGCTACACCTTC. Amino acids: CASSLPQGGNYGYTF.

This chain connects TRBV19 to TRBJ2-5; TRBD2 agrees at 11 bases. Germline trimming cut 9 bases from V and 5 bases from J; bases unmatched to any gene: 17. Germline values: CDR1 LNHDA, CDR2 SQIVND (reference sequence). The CDR3 sequence is 17 residues long. The CDR3 nucleotides read TGTGCCAGCGCGAACTCAGGGACTAGCGGTTCAGGGGAGACCCAGTACTTC. As protein: CASANSGTSGSGETQYF.

About this clone: A read error may produce the germline difference seen at one junction end. J is TRBJ1-2 and V is TRBV7-9; 8 nucleotides agree with TRBD1. Germline CDR1 SEHNR, CDR2 FQNEAQ (reference sequence). The CDR3 consists of 13 residues. In nucleotides, the CDR3 is TGTGCCAGCAGCTTCGGCCCCGGACAGGGTACCGTATTC. The encoded protein is CASSFGPGQGTVF.

The chain carries TRBV6-5 and TRBJ1-2; weak D call: TRBD1 (6 bases). The CDR3 covers 14 residues. Trimming took off 8 bases at V and 7 bases at J, with 20 bases between the two ends. CDR1 is MNHEY and CDR2 is SVGAGI in the germline V gene. The DNA of the CDR3 is TGTGCCAGCCACACAGGGAAAGTCGTAGGTGGCTACACCTTC. The encoded protein is CASHTGKVVGGYTF.

The V gene is TRBV6-5, the J gene TRBJ2-2; 7 bases are shared with TRBD2. CDR1 MNHEY and CDR2 SVGAGI come from the germline V gene. The V and J ends lost 8 bases and 1 base, in that order; junction bases with no gene match: 4. The CDR3 spans 14 residues. The CDR3 loop is CASATSLNTGELFF. The DNA of the CDR3 is TGTGCCAGCGCGACTAGCCTGAACACCGGGGAGCTGTTTTTT.

V usage is TRBV14 and J usage is TRBJ1-2, with a tentative D call TRBD1 (5 bases). This CDR3 has 15 residues. Germline assignment: CDR1 SGHDN and CDR2 FVKESK. V was pared by 1 base and J by 9 bases, with 18 bases between. DNA for the CDR3: TGTGCCAGCAGCCAAGTTGCACGACAGATCTTGAGCTACACCTTC. Its translation is CASSQVARQILSYTF.

The chain couples TRBV25-1 to TRBJ1-1; D possibly corresponds to TRBD1 (5 bases). This CDR3 is built from 14 residues. The V end was cut by 3 bases, the J end by 7 bases, with 15 bases between. Looked up from germline, CDR1 is MGHDK and CDR2 is SYGVNS. The CDR3 reads CASSEQGLTSEAFF. For the CDR3, the DNA is TGTGCCAGCAGTGAGCAGGGTTTAACAAGTGAAGCTTTCTTT. The entire variable domain, with the rest obtained from reference TRBV25-1 and TRBJ1-1, is as follows: EADIYQTPRYLVIGTGKKITLECSQTMGHDKMYWYQQDPGMELHLIHYSYGVNSTEKGDLSSESTVSRIRTEHFPLTLESARPSHTSQYLCASSEQGLTSEAFFGQGTRLTVV.

This clone came up a few times. The V and J genes are TRBV6-1 and TRBJ2-5; 8 bases are shared with TRBD1. The V gene's germline CDR1 is MNHNS and CDR2 SASEGT. This CDR3 region has 15 residues. With 3 bases clipped from V and 1 base from J, the junction kept 4 bases outside the gene matches. CDR3 sequence: CASSDLQGAQETQYF. The CDR3 coding sequence is TGTGCCAGCAGTGATTTGCAGGGGGCCCAAGAGACCCAGTACTTC.

V is TRBV5-4 and J is TRBJ2-7, with 8 bases aligning to TRBD1. The germline V gene encodes CDR1 SGHNT and CDR2 YYREEE (reference sequence). This CDR3 contains 14 residues. Trimming took 2 bases from V and 3 from J; bases not matched to a gene: 4. The CDR3 DNA reads as TGTGCCAGCAGCTTAAGGACAGGGCTCTACGAGCAGTACTTC. Protein product: CASSLRTGLYEQYF.

The V call is TRBV6-4, the J call TRBJ2-5; D uncertain. This CDR3 has 13 amino acids. The V gene lost 3 bases and the J gene lost 2 bases, with 7 bases spanning the gap. Germline loops: CDR1 MRHNA, CDR2 SNTAGT. CDR3 DNA sequence: TGTGCCAGCAGTGAAGACTCTCAAGAGACCCAGTACTTC. It is translated as CASSEDSQETQYF.

In this sample, this clone turned up once. This chain connects TRBV28 to TRBJ2-7; D might be TRBD2 (6 bases). Trimming took off 4 bases at V and 4 bases at J, with 17 bases between the two ends. The CDR3 sequence is 15 residues long. The germline CDR1 and CDR2 sequences are MDHEN and SYDVKM. CDR3 sequence reads: CASSSRLGGDYEQYF. For the CDR3, the DNA is TGTGCCAGCAGTTCCCGGTTGGGGGGAGATTACGAGCAGTACTTC.